One and the same sample provided the 30 T cell receptor beta chains below, sequenced in a study of blood T cell repertoires in COVID-19. Libraries were prepared by immunoSEQ multiplex PCR; TCRdb keeps only in-frame clonotypes and omits some of them. The sample carries about 250,000 clones, 86% recorded once. Sequencing was carried out using peripheral blood. Source of these receptors: a woman under 40 with active or convalescent COVID-19.

The genes are TRBV6-1 and TRBJ1-5; D might be TRBD1 (6 bases). The CDR3 consists of 14 residues. V shed 1 base and J shed 9 bases, with 13 bases lying between them. Germline loops: CDR1 MNHNS, CDR2 SASEGT. Written as DNA, the CDR3 is TGTGCCAGCAGTGAAGACAGGGAGTTTTCGCCCCAGCATTTT. This sequence encodes CASSEDREFSPQHF.

V gene TRBV10-1 combines with J gene TRBJ2-3; the match to TRBD2 covers 10 bases. This CDR3 is built from 16 residues. Germline CDR1 WNHNN, CDR2 SYGVQD (reference sequence). With V trimmed by 5 bases and J by 0 bases, 5 bases remained unmatched. DNA for the CDR3: TGCGCCAGCAGTAGCGGGGGGGACTGGAGCACAGATACGCAGTATTTT. Translation: CASSSGGDWSTDTQYF.

In this sample, this clone turned up once. This sequence joins TRBV7-2 and TRBJ1-5; TRBD1 aligns across 9 bases. This CDR3 contains 15 residues. Germline-derived CDR1 and CDR2 are SGHTA and FQGNSA. The V segment lost 6 bases and the J segment 6 bases; nucleotides outside the gene matches: 9. CDR3 DNA sequence: TGTGCCAGCAGACTTGGAACAGGGGGCACTCAGCCCCAGCATTTT. Residues: CASRLGTGGTQPQHF.

The rearrangement uses TRBV19 and TRBJ1-2; 10 nucleotides line up with TRBD1. V dropped 3 bases and J dropped 5; count of bases not matched to a gene: 6. Germline CDR1 and CDR2: LNHDA and SQIVND (reference sequence). The length of the CDR3 is 15 residues. CDR3 coding DNA: TGTGCCAGTAGTATGGGGACAGGGGCAGGATATGGCTACACCTTC. This gives the protein CASSMGTGAGYGYTF.

The rearrangement links TRBV19 to TRBJ2-4, with D perhaps matching TRBD2 (7 bases). This CDR3 has 14 residues. Trimming removed 9 bases at V and 7 bases at J, with 19 bases between. The V gene's germline CDR1 is LNHDA and CDR2 SQIVND (reference sequence). CDR3 sequence: CASNGGRRGNIQYF. In nucleotides, the CDR3 is TGTGCCAGCAACGGGGGGCGTCGCGGGAACATTCAGTACTTC.

The chain links TRBV7-9 to TRBJ2-3, with unresolved D. This CDR3 region has 15 residues. Germline lookup yields CDR1 SEHNR and CDR2 FQNEAQ (reference sequence). The ends were cut back, 7 bases at V and 2 bases at J, with 16 bases in the middle. The DNA of the CDR3 is TGTGCCAGCAACAAGCAAGAGGATTTCACAGATACGCAGTATTTT. Translating gives CASNKQEDFTDTQYF.

The rearrangement joins TRBV5-5 to TRBJ1-4; D is unclear. Germline V gene data show CDR1 as SGHKS and CDR2 as YYEKEE (reference sequence). Trimming shortened V by 1 base and J by 5 bases, and 15 bases separated the two germline ends. The CDR3 contains 16 residues. CDR3 amino acids: CASSLPGSLSNEKLFF. CDR3 nucleotide sequence: TGTGCCAGCAGCTTGCCGGGAAGCTTGTCAAATGAAAAACTGTTTTTT.

The chain recombines TRBV2 with TRBJ2-1, with 13 bases lining up with TRBD2. The germline CDR1 and CDR2 sequences are SNHLY and FYNNEI. CDR3 length: 16 residues. V lost 7 bases, J lost 9 bases, and 12 bases stayed unmatched. CDR3 protein: CASIHLPGLAGFEQFF. In nucleotides, the CDR3 is TGTGCCAGCATCCATCTTCCGGGACTAGCGGGGTTTGAGCAGTTCTTC.

The V gene is TRBV5-1, the J gene TRBJ2-7, with D possibly matching TRBD1 (6 bases). This CDR3 has 17 residues. From germline, CDR1 is SGHRS and CDR2 YFSETQ. The V gene lost 1 base and the J gene lost 2 bases, with 19 bases spanning the gap. The CDR3 is CASSLFPQGKSPYEQYF. CDR3 coding DNA: TGCGCCAGCAGCTTGTTCCCCCAGGGGAAATCACCCTACGAGCAGTACTTC. Full variable domain (rest looked up from reference TRBV5-1 and TRBJ2-7): KAGVTQTPRYLIKTRGQQVTLSCSPISGHRSVSWYQQTPGQGLQFLFEYFSETQRNKGNFPGRFSGRQFSNSRSEMNVSTLELGDSALYLCASSLFPQGKSPYEQYFGPGTRLTVT.

This rearrangement joins TRBV2 to TRBJ2-2, with D possibly TRBD1 on 6 matching bases. Per the germline V gene, CDR1 is SNHLY and CDR2 is FYNNEI. The CDR3 sequence is 14 residues long. V lost 7 bases and J lost 3, with 12 bases in between. The CDR3 DNA is TGTGCCAGCAAGGGGGTGAGGGACACCGGGGAGCTGTTTTTT. This encodes CASKGVRDTGELFF.

This clone was seen once. This same CDR3 is encoded by further DNA sequences in the sample. V gene TRBV5-6 combines with J gene TRBJ2-2, with D possibly matching TRBD2 (7 bases). Trimming left V 5 bases short and J 3 bases short, with 20 bases between. This CDR3 has 17 residues. CDR1 is SGHDT and CDR2 is YYEEEE in the germline V gene. The CDR3 loop reads CASRRGLAGAYTGELFF. The CDR3 DNA reads as TGTGCCAGCAGACGTGGACTGGCGGGGGCCTACACCGGGGAGCTGTTTTTT.

V is TRBV27 and J is TRBJ1-2; unclear D gene. Trimming took 1 base from V and 0 from J, leaving 9 bases between them. Germline CDR1 is MNHEY and CDR2 is SMNVEV (reference sequence). The CDR3 contains 15 residues. Here the CDR3 reads CASSLYGGTNYGYTF. CDR3 sequence (DNA): TGTGCCAGCAGTTTATACGGCGGAACTAACTATGGCTACACCTTC.

The rearrangement uses TRBV7-9 and TRBJ1-1; tentatively, D is TRBD1 (5 bases). Trimming cost V 5 bases and J 3 bases, with 13 bases left between them. CDR3 length equals 14 residues. The germline CDR1 and CDR2 sequences are SEHNR and FQNEAQ (reference sequence). The CDR3 DNA follows: TGTGCCAGCAGCCCGCCCGGGGGGGACACTGAAGCTTTCTTT. Translating gives CASSPPGGDTEAFF.

The chain links TRBV6-1 to TRBJ1-5; TRBD1 matches at 8 bases. CDR1 and CDR2 from the germline V gene are MNHNS and SASEGT. The CDR3 covers 15 residues. With V trimmed by 3 bases and J by 6 bases, 7 bases remained unmatched. The CDR3 spells CASSDRTGWSQPQHF. The CDR3 DNA follows: TGTGCCAGCAGTGACCGGACAGGGTGGAGTCAGCCCCAGCATTTT.

This clone has just one count. The rearrangement links TRBV7-9 to TRBJ1-5; 7 bases map to TRBD1. Trimming cost V 0 bases and J 0 bases; bases outside gene matches: 8. The germline gives CDR1 SEHNR, CDR2 FQNEAQ (reference sequence). This CDR3 spans 18 amino acids. The CDR3 DNA sequence: TGTGCCAGCAGCTTAGCGGGCACAGGGGTAGGTAGCAATCAGCCCCAGCATTTT. It codes for CASSLAGTGVGSNQPQHF.

This rearrangement joins TRBV7-9 to TRBJ2-5; unclear D gene. V shed 1 base and J shed 1 base, with 4 bases lying between them. Germline V lookup: CDR1 SEHNR, CDR2 FQNEAQ (reference sequence). The CDR3 runs 13 residues. The CDR3 nucleotides read TGTGCCAGCAGCTTAGACAGCCAAGAGACCCAGTACTTC. Amino acid sequence: CASSLDSQETQYF.

V gene TRBV4-2 combines with J gene TRBJ1-1, with D tentatively TRBD1 (5 bases). CDR1 is LGHNA and CDR2 is YNFKEQ in the germline V gene. The CDR3 contains 18 residues. V lost 0 bases, J lost 0 bases, and 17 bases lay in between. The CDR3 region has the DNA TGTGCCAGCAGCCAAGATTGGGGGAGAGGAGGGATGAACACTGAAGCTTTCTTT. The encoded protein is CASSQDWGRGGMNTEAFF.

CDR3 nucleotides: TGTGCCAGCAGCTTACGGGCGGGAGCAGGAAGCACTGAAGCTTTCTTT. It is translated as CASSLRAGAGSTEAFF. The V and J genes are TRBV7-9 and TRBJ1-1; D remains ambiguous. CDR3 length equals 16 residues. CDR1 is SEHNR and CDR2 is FQNEAQ in the germline V gene (reference sequence). Trimming took 2 bases from V and 4 from J, leaving 17 bases between them.

This clone has more than one count but fewer than ten. The gene calls are TRBV10-3 and TRBJ1-2, with 7 bases lining up with TRBD1. Germline V gives CDR1 ENHRY, CDR2 SYGVKD. The CDR3 is 15 amino acids. The junction had 8 bases not matched to a gene; V was cut back by 3 bases and J by 4 bases. DNA of the CDR3: TGTGCCATCAGTGACGGACAGGTAGGGACCTATGGCTACACCTTC. Translated, it gives CAISDGQVGTYGYTF.

The rearrangement uses TRBV28 and TRBJ1-1; the D is unclear. CDR3 length equals 11 residues. The ends were cut back, 3 bases at V and 8 bases at J, with 7 bases in the middle. Germline CDR1 reads MDHEN; CDR2 reads SYDVKM. DNA for the CDR3: TGTGCCAGCAGTTTGCCGGGGGAAGCTTTCTTT. Translated: CASSLPGEAFF. Filled out from reference TRBV28 and TRBJ1-1, the complete variable domain reads DVKVTQSSRYLVKRTGEKVFLECVQDMDHENMFWYRQDPGLGLRLIYFSYDVKMKEKGDIPEGYSVSREKKERFSLILESASTNQTSMYLCASSLPGEAFFGQGTRLTVV.

The rearrangement uses TRBV24-1 and TRBJ1-4; the match to TRBD1 covers 7 bases. Per germline, CDR1 KGHDR and CDR2 SFDVKD. J lost 0 bases, V lost 6 bases, and 12 bases had no gene match. This CDR3 is built from 18 residues. The CDR3, as DNA: TGTGCCACCAGTCCCGACAGGGCACCGTTCGCAACTAATGAAAAACTGTTTTTT. Encoded protein: CATSPDRAPFATNEKLFF.

This chain connects TRBV9 to TRBJ1-1, with 10 bases fitting TRBD1. The CDR3 is 15 residues long. Germline V lookup: CDR1 SGDLS, CDR2 YYNGEE. The V and J ends lost 1 base and 4 bases, in that order; junction bases with no gene match: 4. CDR3 bases: TGTGCCAGCAGCGTATCGGGACAGGGGCCCACTGAAGCTTTCTTT. This encodes CASSVSGQGPTEAFF.

This rearrangement joins TRBV11-3 to TRBJ2-5, with 9 bases lining up with TRBD1. V trimming: 5 bases; J trimming: 2 bases; junction bases outside the gene matches: 9. Germline CDR1 and CDR2: SGHNT and YENEEA. This CDR3 has 16 amino acids. The CDR3 sequence is CASSPGQGLPQETQYF. DNA for the CDR3: TGTGCCAGCAGCCCGGGACAGGGTCTCCCTCAAGAGACCCAGTACTTC.

This chain joins TRBV10-1 and TRBJ2-7; D might be TRBD2 (5 bases). Per the germline V gene, CDR1 is WNHNN and CDR2 is SYGVQD (reference sequence). This CDR3 has 17 residues. V lost 5 bases to trimming and J lost 0 bases, with 20 bases between them. CDR3 sequence (DNA): TGCGCCAGCAGTTACGCTGGACTCAAAAGGGCCTCCTACGAGCAGTACTTC. This gives the protein CASSYAGLKRASYEQYF.

The chain combines TRBV4-3 with TRBJ1-3; unclear D gene. The germline gives CDR1 LGHNA, CDR2 YSLEER. This CDR3 is built from 13 residues. The germline V and J ends were trimmed by 1 base and 4 bases, with 5 bases remaining between them. The CDR3 coding sequence is TGCGCCAGCAGCCAAGTCCTCGGAAACACCATATATTTT. Amino acids: CASSQVLGNTIYF.

This chain links TRBV18 with TRBJ1-1, with TRBD1 as a possible D gene (6 bases). CDR1 is KGHSH, CDR2 LQKENI, per germline. Between the trimmed V and J ends, which lost 2 bases and 3 bases, there was a span of 19 bases. The CDR3 extends over 17 amino acids. The CDR3 spells CASSPSPGVGFDTEAFF. The CDR3 bases are TGTGCCAGCTCACCATCCCCAGGGGTTGGGTTTGACACTGAAGCTTTCTTT.

V and J are TRBV7-8 and TRBJ2-5; TRBD2 matches 10 bases. The CDR3 contains 17 residues. V shed 5 bases and J 2 bases; nucleotides not matched to a gene: 11. Germline V gene sequence: CDR1 SGHVS, CDR2 FQNEAQ. The CDR3 loop reads CASSPRTSGGRQETQYF. CDR3 DNA: TGTGCCAGCAGCCCACGGACTAGCGGTGGTCGGCAAGAGACCCAGTACTTC.

This chain connects TRBV6-2 or TRBV6-3 to TRBJ2-5, with D possibly matching TRBD2 (6 bases). Germline V gene data show CDR1 as MNHEY and CDR2 as SVGEGT. V gave up 2 bases and J gave up 4 bases, with 8 bases separating them. The CDR3 is made up of 13 amino acids. CDR3 DNA sequence: TGTGCCAGCAGTTACGCCGGGGGAGAGACCCAGTACTTC. Translated: CASSYAGGETQYF.

The chain carries TRBV27 and TRBJ1-1; tentative D call: TRBD1 (6 bases). Germline CDR1 and CDR2: MNHEY and SMNVEV (reference sequence). The CDR3 is made up of 14 amino acids. Trimming pared 7 bases from V and 4 bases from J, leaving 16 bases between. The CDR3 DNA sequence: TGTGCCAGCACCCCTGGGGGGGGCGGCACTGAAGCTTTCTTT. Translated: CASTPGGGGTEAFF.

The chain joins TRBV7-2 to TRBJ1-4; 8 bases are shared with TRBD1. Germline CDR1 and CDR2: SGHTA and FQGNSA. Germline trimming cut 1 base from V and 4 bases from J; bases unmatched to any gene: 2. This CDR3 has 15 amino acids. CDR3 sequence (DNA): TGTGCCAGCAGCTTAGGGGACAGGATTAATGAAAAACTGTTTTTT. It is translated as CASSLGDRINEKLFF.